The 5 T cell receptor beta chains reported below all come from one sample, sequenced in a study of blood T cell repertoires in COVID-19. The table came from immunoSEQ multiplex PCR; TCRdb's copy has only in-frame clones and leaves some out. The sample records under 150,000 clones, 80% to 90% being singletons. The specimen was peripheral blood. The receptors were gathered from a human donor with acute or convalescent COVID-19. The donor label of this sample is uncertain.

The chain carries TRBV5-1 and TRBJ2-1; possible D gene TRBD1, 6 bases. The CDR3 consists of 15 residues. V lost 4 bases to trimming and J lost 2 bases, with 13 bases between them. Germline CDR1 reads SGHRS; CDR2 reads YFSETQ. Written as DNA, the CDR3 is TGCGCCAGCAGCCTACAGGGTTTGACCTACAATGAGCAGTTCTTC. As protein: CASSLQGLTYNEQFF.

This rearrangement joins TRBV5-1 to TRBJ2-1; TRBD2 aligns across 10 bases. The CDR3 extends over 16 amino acids. Germline-derived CDR1 and CDR2 are SGHRS and YFSETQ. With 0 bases clipped from V and 4 bases from J, the junction kept 4 bases outside the gene matches. The CDR3, as DNA: TGCGCCAGCAGCTTGGTGGCTAGCGGGAGTTACAATGAGCAGTTCTTC. Translating it yields CASSLVASGSYNEQFF.

This sequence joins TRBV11-1 and TRBJ2-5, with no clear D. This CDR3 spans 15 amino acids. Germline V gene lookup returns CDR1 SGHAT and CDR2 FQDESV (reference sequence). V dropped 3 bases and J dropped 1 base, with 12 bases sitting between them. The CDR3 DNA reads as TGTGCCAGCAGCTTTGTTACAGAGACCCAAGAGACCCAGTACTTC. It is translated as CASSFVTETQETQYF. Full variable domain (rest looked up from reference TRBV11-1 and TRBJ2-5): EAEVAQSPRYKITEKSQAVAFWCDPISGHATLYWYRQILGQGPELLVQFQDESVVDDSQLPKDRFSAERLKGVDSTLKIQPAELGDSAMYLCASSFVTETQETQYFGPGTRLLVL.

The rearrangement joins TRBV11-1 to TRBJ2-3; no clear D. This CDR3 region has 13 residues. V lost 5 bases to trimming and J lost 5 bases, with 11 bases between them. Germline assignment: CDR1 SGHAT and CDR2 FQDESV (reference sequence). The CDR3 sequence: CASSRSSVDTQYF. Written as DNA, the CDR3 is TGTGCCAGCAGCCGTTCCTCGGTAGATACGCAGTATTTT.

The rearrangement links TRBV29-1 to TRBJ1-1; 7 bases are shared with TRBD1. Looked up from germline, CDR1 is SQVTM and CDR2 is ANQGSEA. This CDR3 has 15 residues. The V segment lost 7 bases and the J segment 0 bases; nucleotides outside the gene matches: 11. CDR3 amino acids: CSGNRGINMNTEAFF. The CDR3 DNA reads TGCAGCGGAAACAGGGGCATTAACATGAACACTGAAGCTTTCTTT.